These T cell receptor beta chains were read from a single sample in a study of cytomegalovirus exposure and HLA in healthy donors. The table came from immunoSEQ multiplex PCR; TCRdb's copy has only in-frame clones and leaves some out. The sample contains about 140,000 clones, roughly 83% of which appear only once. Source material: PBMCs. The receptors stem from a female donor in good health and CMV-seronegative. CDR3s include the opening cysteine and the closing phenylalanine or tryptophan. D genes are given only for firm matches. Expanded clones get a size class; other rows say once, few or many, or leave the size out.

clone_size,d_call,v_call,j_call,cdr3_aa,cdr3_nt
NA,TRBD1,TRBV9,TRBJ2-7,CASSLEPTGGYEQYF,TGTGCCAGCAGCCTAGAGCCTACAGGGGGCTACGAGCAGTACTTC
few,TRBD1,TRBV6-6,TRBJ1-1,CASTSQGARAEAFF,TGTGCCAGCACCTCACAGGGGGCCCGGGCTGAAGCTTTCTTT
NA,TRBD1,TRBV27,TRBJ2-3,CASSFGTGGDTQYF,TGTGCCAGCAGTTTCGGGACAGGGGGGGATACGCAGTATTTT
NA,TRBD2,TRBV5-1,TRBJ2-1,CASSGRTSGSNEQFF,TGCGCCAGCAGCGGCAGGACTAGCGGGAGCAATGAGCAGTTCTTC
NA,NA,TRBV30,TRBJ1-3,CAWRGRGTGNTIYF,TGTGCCTGGAGGGGCCGGGGAACTGGAAACACCATATATTTT
NA,NA,TRBV6-1,TRBJ1-3,CASRMTGNTIYF,TGTGCCAGCCGAATGACAGGAAACACCATATATTTT
few,NA,TRBV5-6,TRBJ1-4,CASSFLGGAREKLFF,TGTGCCAGCAGCTTTTTAGGGGGGGCGCGTGAAAAACTGTTTTTT
NA,NA,TRBV9,TRBJ2-1,CASSVGQQNNEQFF,TGTGCCAGCAGCGTAGGACAGCAGAACAATGAGCAGTTCTTC
NA,TRBD2,TRBV10-2,TRBJ2-1,CASSATSAYNEQFF,TGCGCCAGCAGTGCCACTAGCGCCTACAATGAGCAGTTCTTC
NA,NA,TRBV7-2,TRBJ2-7,CASGIRVGSYEQYF,TGTGCCAGCGGTATCAGGGTGGGAAGTTACGAGCAGTACTTC
NA,TRBD2,TRBV27,TRBJ2-2,CASSPIGGANTGELFF,TGTGCCAGCAGCCCGATTGGGGGGGCGAACACCGGGGAGCTGTTTTTT
NA,TRBD1,TRBV28,TRBJ1-1,CASSANRDRGWADTEAFF,TGTGCCAGCAGTGCTAACCGGGACAGGGGTTGGGCGGACACTGAAGCTTTCTTT
NA,TRBD1,TRBV10-3,TRBJ2-3,CAISFAGQGADTQYF,TGTGCCATCAGTTTTGCGGGACAGGGTGCAGATACGCAGTATTTT
NA,TRBD1,TRBV10-2,TRBJ1-2,CASIRDRGYGYTF,TGCGCCAGCATAAGGGACAGGGGCTATGGCTACACCTTC
NA,TRBD1,TRBV25-1,TRBJ1-1,CASLTGLVAFF,TGTGCCAGCCTGACAGGGTTGGTTGCTTTCTTT
NA,TRBD1,TRBV6-1,TRBJ1-6,CASTTGSSYNSPLHF,TGTGCCAGCACGACAGGGAGCTCCTATAATTCACCCCTCCACTTT
few,NA,TRBV29-1,TRBJ2-7,CSVMTGSEQYF,TGCAGCGTAATGACAGGCTCCGAGCAGTACTTC
NA,TRBD1,TRBV20-1,TRBJ2-5,CSGQHQETQYF,TGTTCGGGACAGCACCAAGAGACCCAGTACTTC
NA,NA,TRBV30,TRBJ2-7,CAWCRGLGEQYF,TGTGCCTGGTGCCGTGGACTGGGCGAGCAGTACTTC
NA,NA,TRBV15,TRBJ1-1,CATSRAFKSRAMNTEAFF,TGTGCCACCAGCAGAGCCTTCAAGTCCCGCGCCATGAACACTGAAGCTTTCTTT
NA,NA,TRBV7-9,TRBJ2-1,CASSFRTDWDEQFF,TGTGCCAGCAGCTTTAGGACAGACTGGGATGAGCAGTTCTTC
NA,NA,TRBV7-9,TRBJ2-6,CASSRAGSGANVLTF,TGTGCCAGCAGCCGAGCAGGCTCTGGGGCCAACGTCCTGACTTTC
NA,NA,TRBV10-3,TRBJ1-1,CAISESSIGGTEAFF,TGTGCCATCAGTGAGTCAAGTATAGGGGGCACTGAAGCTTTCTTT
NA,TRBD2,TRBV7-9,TRBJ2-7,CASSGGGKGLEQYF,TGTGCCAGCAGCGGCGGGGGGAAAGGTCTCGAGCAGTACTTC
few,TRBD1,TRBV5-4,TRBJ2-2,CASSLTGVGELFF,TGTGCCAGCAGCTTGACAGGGGTCGGGGAGCTGTTTTTT
few,NA,TRBV11-2,TRBJ1-1,CASSLALEAFF,TGTGCCAGCAGCTTAGCCTTAGAAGCTTTCTTT